This TCR beta chain was observed in a study of cytomegalovirus exposure and HLA in healthy donors. Looking at the study overall: Earlier results showed roughly 120 million unique TCR beta sequences derived from about 179 million T cells.

Primers included in the PCR were 60 Vbeta and 13 Jbeta primers. Authors' analysis steps: In a later analysis, of about 80 million unique beta chains, approximately 10 million appeared in at least two donors. TCRdb keeps only in-frame clones here, not all; method: immunoSEQ multiplex PCR. V and J calls and clone size are those listed in that table; D and trimming were worked out from the DNA. The sample has under 80,000 clones; about 81% are singletons. Germline trimming cut 6 bases from V and 1 base from J; bases unmatched to any gene: 8. This CDR3 region has 15 residues. Germline CDR1 is MNHNY and CDR2 is SVGAGI (reference sequence).

This sequence originates from a man aged 50 to 59 in good health and CMV-seropositive. What was sequenced was PBMCs. The genes are TRBV6-6 and TRBJ2-7, with 8 bases aligning to TRBD2. The CDR3 DNA reads TGTGCCAGCAGCTTACTAGCGGAAGGGTCCTACGAGCAGTACTTC. Translated: CASSLLAEGSYEQYF.